The rows below give T cell receptor beta chains drawn from one sample of a study of T cells in Graves' hyperthyroidism and ophthalmopathy. A single record per CDR3 protein comes from TCRdb applying MiXCR to the multiplex PCR reads. The sample consists of approximately 600,000 distinct CDR3 sequences, more than 20% of them appearing once. The specimen sequenced was blood. Receptors originate from a man aged 25 to 40 with Graves' ophthalmopathy. CDR3s include the opening cysteine and the closing phenylalanine or tryptophan. Each record gives: D gene, J gene, V gene, clone size, CDR3 protein, CDR3 DNA. The D gene is left open where the match is weak. Only some rows state a clone size, as once, few, many or a class for expanded clones.

D: .
J: TRBJ1-2
V: TRBV20-1
size: .
CDR3: CSARVGKAVNYGYTF
DNA: TGCAGTGCTAGAGTGGGAAAGGCCGTTAACTATGGCTACACCTTC

D: .
J: TRBJ1-1
V: TRBV28
size: many
CDR3: CASRETRNTEAFF
DNA: TGTGCCAGCAGGGAGACCCGGAACACTGAAGCTTTCTTT

D: .
J: TRBJ2-7
V: TRBV6-1
size: many
CDR3: CASSDGGPYEQYF
DNA: TGTGCCAGCAGTGACGGGGGGCCCTACGAGCAGTACTTC

D: TRBD2
J: TRBJ2-5
V: TRBV28
size: many
CDR3: CASTPGLAGGQETQYF
DNA: TGTGCCAGCACCCCGGGACTAGCGGGAGGGCAAGAGACCCAGTACTTC

D: .
J: TRBJ2-4
V: TRBV20-1
size: few
CDR3: CSASGGTAAKNIQYF
DNA: TGCAGTGCTAGTGGGGGGACCGCGGCCAAAAACATTCAGTACTTC

D: TRBD2
J: TRBJ2-1
V: TRBV7-2
size: many
CDR3: CASSSGGGYSYNEQFF
DNA: TGTGCCAGCAGCTCCGGGGGGGGATACTCCTACAATGAGCAGTTCTTC

D: TRBD1
J: TRBJ1-4
V: TRBV11-2
size: many
CDR3: CASSFFRGAEEKLFF
DNA: TGTGCCAGCAGCTTTTTCAGGGGGGCTGAGGAAAAACTGTTTTTT

D: .
J: TRBJ1-1
V: TRBV5-1
size: many
CDR3: CASSLGWDVTREAFF
DNA: TGCGCCAGCAGCTTGGGGTGGGATGTTACGCGCGAAGCTTTCTTT

D: TRBD2
J: TRBJ2-7
V: TRBV10-3
size: .
CDR3: CAISPNGRAGDEQYF
DNA: TGTGCCATCAGTCCAAATGGGAGGGCGGGGGACGAGCAGTACTTC

D: .
J: TRBJ1-5
V: TRBV5-6
size: few
CDR3: CASSLSRTWVSQPQHF
DNA: TGTGCCAGCAGCTTGTCAAGGACATGGGTATCTCAGCCCCAGCATTTT

D: .
J: TRBJ2-1
V: TRBV19
size: .
CDR3: CASSGGSPLITTYNEQFF
DNA: TGTGCCAGTAGTGGGGGGAGTCCCTTGATAACCACCTACAATGAGCAGTTCTTC

D: .
J: TRBJ2-3
V: TRBV27
size: .
CDR3: CASRKGAHPTDTQYF
DNA: TGTGCCAGCAGAAAGGGCGCACATCCCACAGATACGCAGTATTTT

D: .
J: TRBJ2-3
V: TRBV10-2
size: few
CDR3: CASSESGGGGSTDTQYF
DNA: TGCGCCAGCAGTGAAAGCGGCGGCGGAGGTAGCACAGATACGCAGTATTTT

D: .
J: TRBJ2-7
V: TRBV28
size: many
CDR3: CASTGWITYEQYF
DNA: TGTGCCAGTACAGGGTGGATTACCTACGAGCAGTACTTC